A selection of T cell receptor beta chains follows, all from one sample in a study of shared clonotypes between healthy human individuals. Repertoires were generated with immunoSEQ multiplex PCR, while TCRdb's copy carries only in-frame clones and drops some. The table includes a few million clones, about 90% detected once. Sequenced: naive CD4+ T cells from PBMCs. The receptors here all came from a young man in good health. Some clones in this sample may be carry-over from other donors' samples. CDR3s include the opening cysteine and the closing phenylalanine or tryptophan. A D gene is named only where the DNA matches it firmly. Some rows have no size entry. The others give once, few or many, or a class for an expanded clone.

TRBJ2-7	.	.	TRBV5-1	TGCGCCAGCAGCTTCTTCTCCGGAGTTAGCGACGAGCAGTACTTC	CASSFFSGVSDEQYF
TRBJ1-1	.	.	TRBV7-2	TGTGCCAGCAGCCTCACCCCGAACACTGAAGCTTTCTTT	CASSLTPNTEAFF
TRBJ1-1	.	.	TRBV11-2	TGTGCCAGCAGCTCTTGGGGCCCGAAGCGAGCTGTGAACACTGAAGCTTTCTTT	CASSSWGPKRAVNTEAFF
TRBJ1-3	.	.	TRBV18	TGTGCCAGCTCAGGACCGGGGACCAACACCATATATTTT	CASSGPGTNTIYF
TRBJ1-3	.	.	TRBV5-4	TGTGCCAGCAGCAACCCGGGAGGACCTTGGGATTTT	CASSNPGGPWDF
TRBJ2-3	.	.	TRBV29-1	TGCAGCGCCCGCCGTTCCGGTTTCCGGGGTGTCGATACGCAGTATTTT	CSARRSGFRGVDTQYF
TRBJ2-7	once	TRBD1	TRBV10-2	TGCGCCAGCAGTCGGGACAGGGGCTACGAGCAGTACTTC	CASSRDRGYEQYF
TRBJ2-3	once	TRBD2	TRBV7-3	TGTGCCAGCAGCTTGAACGGGAGGGCCGGAGATACGCAGTATTTT	CASSLNGRAGDTQYF
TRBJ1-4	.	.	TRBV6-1	TGTGCCAGCAGTGAAGGGCTCAGGGGCTATAATGAAAAACTGTTTTTT	CASSEGLRGYNEKLFF
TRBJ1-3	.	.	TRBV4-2	TGTGCCAGCAGCTCAACAGGCTCTGGAAACACCATATATTTT	CASSSTGSGNTIYF
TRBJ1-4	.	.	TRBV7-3	TGTGCCAGCAGCCTCAGGGACAATGAAAAACTGTTTTTT	CASSLRDNEKLFF
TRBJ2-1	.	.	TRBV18	TGTGCCAGCTCACCACCTAACGACAGGCACGGTGAGCAGTTCTTC	CASSPPNDRHGEQFF
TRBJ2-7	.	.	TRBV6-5	TGTGCCAGCAGTTACGACGCTAAGTCCTACGAGCAGTACTTC	CASSYDAKSYEQYF
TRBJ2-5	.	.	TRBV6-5	TGTGCCAGCAGTCCTCCGGGATCAGGGACCCAGTACTTC	CASSPPGSGTQYF
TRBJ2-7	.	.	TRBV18	TGTGCCAGCTCACCACTACAGGACCCCTCCTACGAGCAGTACTTC	CASSPLQDPSYEQYF
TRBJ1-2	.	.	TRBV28	TGTGCCAGCATAAGTATGGGGCATGGCTACACCTTC	CASISMGHGYTF
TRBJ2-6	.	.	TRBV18	TGTGCCAGCTCAGTAAGACCGGTGTCTGGGGCCAACGTCCTGACTTTC	CASSVRPVSGANVLTF
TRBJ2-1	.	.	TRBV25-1	TGTGCCAGCCTGGACGGCAGCTCCTACAATGAGCAGTTCTTC	CASLDGSSYNEQFF
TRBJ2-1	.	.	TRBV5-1	TGCGCCAGCAGCCTCCAACCGGGGACGATGCAAACGGATGAGCAGTTCTTC	CASSLQPGTMQTDEQFF
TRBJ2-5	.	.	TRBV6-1	TGTGCCTGCCGGGCCAGGTCTTACCAAGAGACCCAGTACTTC	CACRARSYQETQYF
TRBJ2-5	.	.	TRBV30	TGTGCCTGGAGGCCGAGTTGGGGGCAGTACTTC	CAWRPSWGQYF
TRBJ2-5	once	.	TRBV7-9	TGTGCCAGCAGCGGGGGGACGGGGACCCAGTACTTC	CASSGGTGTQYF
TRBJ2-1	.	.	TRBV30	TGTGCCTGGATGAGGGCAGGGGATGAGCAGTTCTTC	CAWMRAGDEQFF
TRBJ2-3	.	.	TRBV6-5	TGTGCCAGCAGTTACAACCAGGGGACGCAGTATTTT	CASSYNQGTQYF
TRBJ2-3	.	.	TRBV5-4	TGTGCCAGCAGCTTGGACCCAGGCATGAATACGCAGTATTTT	CASSLDPGMNTQYF
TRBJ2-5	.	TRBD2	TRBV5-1	TGCGCCACGCGACTAGCGGGAGTGAGAGAGACCCAGTACTTC	CATRLAGVRETQYF
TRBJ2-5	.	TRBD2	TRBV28	TGTGCCAGTTGGGGGAGGGTAAGAGAGACCCAGTACTTC	CASWGRVRETQYF
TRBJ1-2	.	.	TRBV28	TGTGCCAGCAGTTTAGGAGGGGGTAGAGGCTACACCTTC	CASSLGGGRGYTF
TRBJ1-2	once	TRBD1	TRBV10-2	TGCGCCAGCCGTGGACAGGGGGTGCTTGGCTACACCTTC	CASRGQGVLGYTF
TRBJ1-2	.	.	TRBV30	TGTGCCTGCCCCAGGGGAGGGGGCTATGGCTACACCTTC	CACPRGGGYGYTF
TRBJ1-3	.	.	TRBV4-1	TGCGCCAGCAGCCAAGGGGAGGTCAGCGGCTCTGGAAACACCATATATTTT	CASSQGEVSGSGNTIYF
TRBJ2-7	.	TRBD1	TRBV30	TGTGCCTGGCGGGACAGGGGGGGCTACGAGCAGTACTTC	CAWRDRGGYEQYF
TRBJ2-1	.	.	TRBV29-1	TGCAGCGTGGAACCGACTCGTGCCTATGAGCAGTTCTTC	CSVEPTRAYEQFF
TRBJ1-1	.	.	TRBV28	TGTGCCAGCAGCCCCCGGGGAGTCGGTAACACTGAAGCTTTCTTT	CASSPRGVGNTEAFF
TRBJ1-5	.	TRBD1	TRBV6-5	TGTGCCAGCAGGAAGGGGACAGTTAGCCAGCCCCAGCATTTT	CASRKGTVSQPQHF
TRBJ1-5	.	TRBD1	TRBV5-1	TGCGCCAGCAGCTGGAGGGGACAGGGGGGCAATCAGCCCCAGCATTTT	CASSWRGQGGNQPQHF
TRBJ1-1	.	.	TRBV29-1	TGCAGCGTTGACAGGGGCGGTGAAGCTTTCTTT	CSVDRGGEAFF
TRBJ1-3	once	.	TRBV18	TGTGCCAGTCAGGACAACTCTGGAAACACCATATATTTT	CASQDNSGNTIYF
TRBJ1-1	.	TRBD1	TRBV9	TGTGCCAGCAGCCCAAGACAGGGATCGAACACTGAAGCTTTCTTT	CASSPRQGSNTEAFF
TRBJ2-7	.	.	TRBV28	TGTGCCAGCAGTTTCACACTTACCTACGAGCAGTACTTC	CASSFTLTYEQYF
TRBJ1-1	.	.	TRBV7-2	TGTGCCAGCAGCTTAAGAGGGTCCCAGGGCTCAGAGGGGGCTTTCTTT	CASSLRGSQGSEGAFF
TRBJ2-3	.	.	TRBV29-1	TGCAGCGTGGTCGGGGGCTCGCTACCACCAGATACGCAGTATTTT	CSVVGGSLPPDTQYF
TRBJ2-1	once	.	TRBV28	TGTGCCAGCAGTTTGATGCGGTTGGGGCAGTTCTTC	CASSLMRLGQFF
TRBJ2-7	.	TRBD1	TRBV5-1	TGCGCCAGCAGCCATAGACAGGGACCCTACGAGCAGTACTTC	CASSHRQGPYEQYF
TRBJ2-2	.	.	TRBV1	TGCACCAGCAGCCAAGATCGAGTTGCCGGGGAGCTGTTTTTT	CTSSQDRVAGELFF
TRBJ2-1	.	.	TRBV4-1	TGCGCCAGCAGCCGTCCCGGCCTGGCCGAGGGTAACAATGAGCAGTTCTTC	CASSRPGLAEGNNEQFF
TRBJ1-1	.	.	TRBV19	TGTGCCAGTAGTATTATGGGGTTGAACACTGAAGCTTTCTTT	CASSIMGLNTEAFF
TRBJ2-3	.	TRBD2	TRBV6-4	TGTGCCAGCAGTCCCGGGGCTAGCGGGGCCACAGATACGCAGTATTTT	CASSPGASGATDTQYF
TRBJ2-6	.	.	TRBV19	TGTGCCAGTAGTATAACCACGGATGCCTACTCTGGGGCCAACGTCCTGACTTTC	CASSITTDAYSGANVLTF
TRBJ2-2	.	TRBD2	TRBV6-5	TGTGCCAGCAGTAGGAAGCGGGAGGGTTTCGGGGAGCTGTTTTTT	CASSRKREGFGELFF
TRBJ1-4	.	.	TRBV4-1	TGCGCCAGCAGCCAAGCCGGGGGGGGTGAAAAACTGTTTTTT	CASSQAGGGEKLFF
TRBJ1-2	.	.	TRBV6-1	TGTGCCAGCAGGCCCCCGGGCCGTATAATCTATGGCTACACCTTC	CASRPPGRIIYGYTF
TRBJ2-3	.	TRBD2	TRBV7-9	TGTGCCAGCAGCCCAACGACTAGCGGGGGCCGGCAGGATACGCAGTATTTT	CASSPTTSGGRQDTQYF
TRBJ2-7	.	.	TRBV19	TGTGCCAGTAGTAAAATTATGGACAGCTACGAGCAGTACTTC	CASSKIMDSYEQYF